The TCR beta chain described here comes from a study of T-cell memory formation after mild COVID-19. General study points: Among CD4+ contracting clones, most were CM and EM, and CD8+ ones EMRA. The appearance of some responding clones in pre-infection memory suggested that cross-reactive memory joined. Clones contracting over day 15 to 85 were CD4/CD8 balanced, with later expanders leaning CD4+.

One entry per CDR3 protein results from TCRdb running MiXCR on the 5' RACE reads. The profile shows about 620,000 distinct CDR3 sequences, under 20% of them singletons. This clonotype came up a few times. The antigen is unknown. The sample was PBMCs or a T cell subset sorted from them (not recorded which). The sequence was obtained from an adult woman who had mild COVID-19 (a few samples of this study predate the infection). Cell type and time point are not known.

CDR3 bases: TGCAGCGTTGAACGTCGTCAGTCCTTTGAAGCTTTCTTT. This gives the protein CSVERRQSFEAFF. The genes are TRBV29-1 and TRBJ1-1; D unresolved. The CDR3 length is 13 residues. Trimming pared 2 bases from V and 7 bases from J, leaving 14 bases between. CDR1 is SQVTM and CDR2 is ANQGSEA in the germline V gene.